A selection of T cell receptor beta chains follows, all from one sample in a study of shared clonotypes between healthy human individuals. Sequencing used immunoSEQ multiplex PCR; TCRdb keeps in-frame clones, though not all of them. Here the sample spans roughly 2 million clones, 95% being singletons. Material for sequencing was naive CD4+ T cells sorted from blood. These TCRs come from a man younger than 35 in good health. The CDR3 runs from the conserved cysteine through the conserved F or W. The order of the fields is J gene, clone size, D gene, V gene, CDR3 DNA, CDR3 protein. The D gene is left open where the match is weak. Only part of the rows carry a size: once, few, many, or a class if the clone is expanded.

J: TRBJ2-2
size: -
D: TRBD1
V: TRBV2
DNA: TGTGCCAGCAGCCGGGGACAGGGCAAGATAGGCACCGGGGAGCTGTTTTTT
CDR3: CASSRGQGKIGTGELFF

J: TRBJ2-5
size: -
D: TRBD2
V: TRBV6-1
DNA: TGTGCCAGCAGGGTAGCGGGAGGGGGAACCCAGTACTTC
CDR3: CASRVAGGGTQYF

J: TRBJ2-5
size: -
D: TRBD2
V: TRBV28
DNA: TGTGCCAGCAGTCCCTATCCCTGGACTAGCCAAGGGGTCCAAGAGACCCAGTACTTC
CDR3: CASSPYPWTSQGVQETQYF

J: TRBJ1-2
size: -
D: -
V: TRBV27
DNA: TGTGCCAGCAGTTCCCGGGGAGGGGGCTATGGCTACACCTTC
CDR3: CASSSRGGGYGYTF

J: TRBJ2-5
size: -
D: TRBD1
V: TRBV28
DNA: TGTGCCAGCAGGGGGACAGGGCTAAGGGAGACCCAGTACTTC
CDR3: CASRGTGLRETQYF

J: TRBJ1-4
size: -
D: -
V: TRBV25-1
DNA: TGTGCCAGCAGTGACTGGGCGGGAGGGACTAATGAAAAACTGTTTTTT
CDR3: CASSDWAGGTNEKLFF

J: TRBJ1-5
size: -
D: -
V: TRBV6-1
DNA: TGTGCCAGCAGTGTCCAGGGCACTCAGCCCCAGCATTTT
CDR3: CASSVQGTQPQHF

J: TRBJ2-5
size: -
D: TRBD2
V: TRBV5-6
DNA: TGTGCCAGCAGCTTTAGGTTAACCGGGACTAGCTCGTCTCAGGGGACCCAGTACTTC
CDR3: CASSFRLTGTSSSQGTQYF

J: TRBJ2-3
size: -
D: TRBD2
V: TRBV6-8
DNA: TGTGCCAGCAGCCCCCCGGGTAGCGGGGGGCTTAGCACAGATACGCAGTATTTT
CDR3: CASSPPGSGGLSTDTQYF

J: TRBJ2-7
size: -
D: TRBD1
V: TRBV11-2
DNA: TGTGCCAGCAGCTTAGGGACAGGGGCCTACGAGCAGTACTTC
CDR3: CASSLGTGAYEQYF

J: TRBJ2-4
size: once
D: -
V: TRBV7-2
DNA: TGTGCCAGCAGCCTTACCGCCTTGGGACCAGCAGGGAACATTCAGTACTTC
CDR3: CASSLTALGPAGNIQYF

J: TRBJ2-7
size: -
D: TRBD1
V: TRBV2
DNA: TGTGCCAGCAGGGAGGACAGGGTCTCCTACGAGCAGTACTTC
CDR3: CASREDRVSYEQYF

J: TRBJ1-4
size: -
D: -
V: TRBV28
DNA: TGTGCCAGCAGTTTAACAGGGACTAATGAAAAACTGTTTTTT
CDR3: CASSLTGTNEKLFF

J: TRBJ2-7
size: -
D: -
V: TRBV29-1
DNA: TGCAGCGTTAAGTCGTCCTACAGCTACGAGCAGTACTTC
CDR3: CSVKSSYSYEQYF

J: TRBJ2-3
size: -
D: TRBD1
V: TRBV19
DNA: TGTGCCAGTAGTATAAAGACAGGGGTCACAGATACGCAGTATTTT
CDR3: CASSIKTGVTDTQYF

J: TRBJ1-1
size: -
D: -
V: TRBV2
DNA: TGTGCCAGCAGTGACGGACTGAGAGGAGCTTTCTTT
CDR3: CASSDGLRGAFF

J: TRBJ2-7
size: -
D: -
V: TRBV27
DNA: TGTGCCAGCAGTCCCAGGGCTTCCTACGAGCAGTACTTC
CDR3: CASSPRASYEQYF

J: TRBJ2-7
size: -
D: TRBD2
V: TRBV10-3
DNA: TGTGCCATCAGTGGACTAGCGGGAGGTACCGAGCAGTACTTC
CDR3: CAISGLAGGTEQYF

J: TRBJ2-1
size: -
D: TRBD2
V: TRBV6-5
DNA: TGTGCCAGCAGCCGACTAGCGGATGCCTACAATGAGCAGTTCTTC
CDR3: CASSRLADAYNEQFF

J: TRBJ2-7
size: -
D: -
V: TRBV18
DNA: TGTGCCAGCTCACACTACACAACCTCCTACGAGCAGTACTTC
CDR3: CASSHYTTSYEQYF

J: TRBJ2-3
size: -
D: TRBD2
V: TRBV5-6
DNA: TGTGCCAGCAGCGGAATCGGACTAGGCCACTACACAGATACGCAGTATTTT
CDR3: CASSGIGLGHYTDTQYF

J: TRBJ1-5
size: -
D: -
V: TRBV6-1
DNA: TGTGCCAGCAGTGAAGCTTTAGCCCAGCATTTT
CDR3: CASSEALAQHF

J: TRBJ2-7
size: -
D: -
V: TRBV27
DNA: TGTGCCAGCAGTCCAACAGGGACCTACGAGCAGTACTTC
CDR3: CASSPTGTYEQYF

J: TRBJ2-7
size: -
D: TRBD2
V: TRBV4-2
DNA: TGTGCCAGCAGCCGCACGACTAGCGGGGACCCCTCCTACGAGCAGTACTTC
CDR3: CASSRTTSGDPSYEQYF

J: TRBJ1-6
size: -
D: -
V: TRBV28
DNA: TGTGCCAGCAGTTTACCAAATTCACCCCTCCACTTT
CDR3: CASSLPNSPLHF

J: TRBJ2-1
size: -
D: TRBD2
V: TRBV6-5
DNA: TGTGCCAGCAGTTACAGTACTAGCGGCGATGAGCAGTTCTTC
CDR3: CASSYSTSGDEQFF

J: TRBJ1-3
size: -
D: TRBD1
V: TRBV27
DNA: TGTGCCAGCAGTTCGCGACAGGGTAAACATGGAAACACCATATATTTT
CDR3: CASSSRQGKHGNTIYF

J: TRBJ1-2
size: -
D: -
V: TRBV5-6
DNA: TGTGCCAGCAGCTTGTTCTCCAGTTCCTTCCAGGCGGATGGCTACACCTTC
CDR3: CASSLFSSSFQADGYTF

J: TRBJ2-3
size: -
D: -
V: TRBV5-4
DNA: TGTGCCAGCAGCTTGGACGGCAAATACACAGATACGCAGTATTTT
CDR3: CASSLDGKYTDTQYF

J: TRBJ1-5
size: -
D: TRBD1
V: TRBV25-1
DNA: TGTGCCAGCAGTGGAGCCGGGACAGGGGGAAATCAGCCCCAGCATTTT
CDR3: CASSGAGTGGNQPQHF

J: TRBJ2-7
size: -
D: -
V: TRBV5-1
DNA: TGCGCCAGCAGCTTGGTTGGGGAAGCCTACGAGCAGTACTTC
CDR3: CASSLVGEAYEQYF

J: TRBJ1-2
size: -
D: -
V: TRBV4-1
DNA: TGCGCCAGCAGCCAAGACCTCACGACAGCAAACTATGGCTACACCTTC
CDR3: CASSQDLTTANYGYTF

J: TRBJ2-2
size: -
D: TRBD1
V: TRBV5-4
DNA: TGTGCCAGCAGCCCCGGGACAGGGAGCGGGGAGCTGTTTTTT
CDR3: CASSPGTGSGELFF

J: TRBJ2-2
size: -
D: -
V: TRBV11-1
DNA: TGTGCCAGCAGCTTAGCTGTATTTGGCGGCAACACCGGGGAGCTGTTTTTT
CDR3: CASSLAVFGGNTGELFF

J: TRBJ2-7
size: once
D: TRBD2
V: TRBV11-2
DNA: TGTGCCAGCAGCCCTATAGCGGGAGAGGGCGAGCAGTACTTC
CDR3: CASSPIAGEGEQYF

J: TRBJ1-1
size: -
D: TRBD1
V: TRBV6-5
DNA: TGTGCCAGCAGCCGGGACAGCTCCATGAACACTGAAGCTTTCTTT
CDR3: CASSRDSSMNTEAFF

J: TRBJ2-5
size: -
D: TRBD1
V: TRBV7-2
DNA: TGTGCCAGCAGACAGGGGGGCCAAGAGACCCAGTACTTC
CDR3: CASRQGGQETQYF

J: TRBJ1-6
size: -
D: TRBD1
V: TRBV5-1
DNA: TGCGCCAGCAGCTTACAGGGGAGTAATTCACCCCTCCACTTT
CDR3: CASSLQGSNSPLHF

J: TRBJ1-5
size: -
D: -
V: TRBV5-1
DNA: TGCGCCAGCAGCCCCGAGGGGTATAGCAATCAGCCCCAGCATTTT
CDR3: CASSPEGYSNQPQHF

J: TRBJ1-4
size: once
D: -
V: TRBV18
DNA: TGTGCCAGCTCACCAAGTATTTCCTTTAATGAAAAACTGTTTTTT
CDR3: CASSPSISFNEKLFF

J: TRBJ2-7
size: once
D: -
V: TRBV6-5
DNA: TGTGCCAGCAGCCAGGCAGCCACTAACTACGAGCAGTACTTC
CDR3: CASSQAATNYEQYF

J: TRBJ1-2
size: few
D: -
V: TRBV7-8
DNA: TGTGCCAGCAGCTTAGACGGGCCAGATCTATATGGCTACACCTTC
CDR3: CASSLDGPDLYGYTF

J: TRBJ1-5
size: few
D: -
V: TRBV2
DNA: TGTGCCAGCAGTGAAGAACAGGGCCAGCCCCAGCATTTT
CDR3: CASSEEQGQPQHF

J: TRBJ1-3
size: -
D: TRBD1
V: TRBV28
DNA: TGTGCCAGCAGGGCAGGGGGGACCGGAAACACCATATATTTT
CDR3: CASRAGGTGNTIYF

J: TRBJ1-1
size: -
D: -
V: TRBV11-2
DNA: TGTGCCAGCAGCTTAGATCGTGGGACTGAAGCTTTCTTT
CDR3: CASSLDRGTEAFF

J: TRBJ2-7
size: -
D: -
V: TRBV6-6
DNA: TGTGCCAGCAGTTTCGAACTCGGAGGGTACGAGCAGTACTTC
CDR3: CASSFELGGYEQYF

J: TRBJ1-5
size: -
D: -
V: TRBV6-1
DNA: TGTGCCAGCAGCAGGGAGGGCAATCAGCCCCAGCATTTT
CDR3: CASSREGNQPQHF

J: TRBJ1-6
size: -
D: -
V: TRBV30
DNA: TGTGCCTGGAGGGACACCACGAATTCACCCCTCCACTTT
CDR3: CAWRDTTNSPLHF

J: TRBJ2-3
size: -
D: TRBD2
V: TRBV18
DNA: TGTGCCAGCTCATCTGGACTAGCGGGAGTGGCAGATACGCAGTATTTT
CDR3: CASSSGLAGVADTQYF